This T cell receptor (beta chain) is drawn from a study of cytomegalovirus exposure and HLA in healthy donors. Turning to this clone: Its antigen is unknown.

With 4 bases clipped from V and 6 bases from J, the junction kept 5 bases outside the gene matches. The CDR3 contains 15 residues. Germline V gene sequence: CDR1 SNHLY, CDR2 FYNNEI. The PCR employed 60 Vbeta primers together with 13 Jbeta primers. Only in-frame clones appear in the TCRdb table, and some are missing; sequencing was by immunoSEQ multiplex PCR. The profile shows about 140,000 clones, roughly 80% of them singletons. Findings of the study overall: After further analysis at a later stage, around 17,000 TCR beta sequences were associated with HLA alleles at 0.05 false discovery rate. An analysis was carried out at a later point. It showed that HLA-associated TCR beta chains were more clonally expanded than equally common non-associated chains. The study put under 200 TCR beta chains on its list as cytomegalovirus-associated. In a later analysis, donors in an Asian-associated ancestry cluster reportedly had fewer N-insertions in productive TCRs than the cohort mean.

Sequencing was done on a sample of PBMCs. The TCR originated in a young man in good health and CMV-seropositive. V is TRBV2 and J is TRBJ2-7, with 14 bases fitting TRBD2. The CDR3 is CASSGLAGGPGEQYF. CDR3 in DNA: TGTGCCAGCAGTGGACTAGCGGGAGGGCCCGGCGAGCAGTACTTC.